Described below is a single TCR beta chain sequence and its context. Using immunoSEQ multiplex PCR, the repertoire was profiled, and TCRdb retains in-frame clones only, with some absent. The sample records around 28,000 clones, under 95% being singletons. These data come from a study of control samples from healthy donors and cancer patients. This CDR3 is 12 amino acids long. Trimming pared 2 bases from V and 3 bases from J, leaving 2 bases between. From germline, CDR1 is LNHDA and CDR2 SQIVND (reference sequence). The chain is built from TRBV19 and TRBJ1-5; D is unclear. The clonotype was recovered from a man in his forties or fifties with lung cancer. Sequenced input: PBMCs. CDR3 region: CASSISNQPQHF. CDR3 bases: TGTGCCAGTAGTATATCCAATCAGCCCCAGCATTTT.